Below, one TCR beta chain is given with its context. The data derive from a study of monozygotic twins with inflammatory bowel disease. Following a re-call of the 5' RACE reads, TCRdb has one entry per CDR3 protein and lacks DNA. The sample includes roughly 330,000 distinct CDR3 sequences. The CDR3 covers 14 residues. The germline gives CDR1 MNHEY, CDR2 SVGAGI. The chain links TRBV6-5 to TRBJ2-7; TCRdb names TRBD1, which stays unverified in the absence of DNA. This receptor was identified in a human donor with ulcerative colitis or Crohn's disease, or a healthy co-twin of an affected twin (not recorded which). Sequencing input: blood. The CDR3: CASSSDRGGSEQYF.